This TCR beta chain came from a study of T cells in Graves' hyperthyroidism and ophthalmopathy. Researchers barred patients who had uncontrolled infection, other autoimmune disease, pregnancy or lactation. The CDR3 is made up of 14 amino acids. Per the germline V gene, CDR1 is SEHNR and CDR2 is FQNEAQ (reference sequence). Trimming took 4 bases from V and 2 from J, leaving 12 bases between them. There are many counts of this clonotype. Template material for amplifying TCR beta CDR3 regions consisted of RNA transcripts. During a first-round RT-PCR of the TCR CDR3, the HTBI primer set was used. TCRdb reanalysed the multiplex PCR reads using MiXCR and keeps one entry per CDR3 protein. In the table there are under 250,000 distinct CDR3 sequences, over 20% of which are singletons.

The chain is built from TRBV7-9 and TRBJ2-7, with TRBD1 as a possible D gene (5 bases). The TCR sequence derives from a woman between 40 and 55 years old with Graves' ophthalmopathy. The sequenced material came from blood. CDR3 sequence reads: CASSSPGRAYEQYF. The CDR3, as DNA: TGTGCCAGCAGCTCCCCGGGCAGGGCCTACGAGCAGTACTTC.